This passage covers 13 T cell receptor beta chains from one sample sequenced in a study of monozygotic twins with inflammatory bowel disease. With the 5' RACE reads reprocessed, TCRdb shows one record per CDR3 protein and no DNA. The sample holds approximately 110,000 distinct CDR3 sequences. The source material was blood. The receptors shown here come from a human donor with ulcerative colitis or Crohn's disease, or a healthy co-twin of an affected twin (not recorded which).

This chain uses TRBV5-1 with TRBJ2-3; TCRdb indicates TRBD2, and absent DNA this call remains unverified. This CDR3 is 13 amino acids long. Germline CDR1 is SGHRS and CDR2 is YFSETQ. The CDR3: CASTTSPGDTQYF.

The rearrangement uses TRBV9 and TRBJ2-2; absent DNA, TCRdb's TRBD2 call cannot be checked. The germline V gene has CDR1 SGDLS and CDR2 YYNGEE. The length of the CDR3 is 18 residues. This chain's CDR3 is CASSVGLVGEEGTGELFF. The entire variable domain, with the rest obtained from reference TRBV9 and TRBJ2-2, is as follows: DSGVTQTPKHLITATGQRVTLRCSPRSGDLSVYWYQQSLDQGLQFLIQYYNGEERAKGNILERFSAQQFPDLHSELNLSSLELGDSALYFCASSVGLVGEEGTGELFFGEGSRLTVL.

The chain employs TRBV6-6 and TRBJ1-1; TCRdb proposes TRBD1, but this gene call is untestable without DNA. This CDR3 has 14 residues. Germline values: CDR1 MNHNY, CDR2 SVGAGI (reference sequence). CDR3 region: CASSYGRENTEAFF.

The chain uses TRBV3-1 and TRBJ2-1; TCRdb proposes TRBD1, but this gene call is untestable without DNA. Germline-derived CDR1 and CDR2 are LGHDT and YNNKEL (reference sequence). The CDR3 has 15 residues. The CDR3 loop reads CASSQRTGVYNEQFF.

The chain is built from TRBV11-2 and TRBJ2-5; absent DNA, TCRdb's TRBD2 call cannot be checked. The CDR3 has 13 amino acids. Germline V lookup: CDR1 SGHAT, CDR2 FQNNGV. The CDR3 sequence: CASSGLPLETQYF.

This chain uses TRBV9 with TRBJ1-5; checking the TCRdb D call of TRBD1 is not possible without DNA. The CDR3 consists of 14 residues. CDR1 and CDR2 from the germline V gene are SGDLS and YYNGEE. CDR3 residues: CASSGGHGNQPQHF.

J is TRBJ1-1 and V is TRBV7-2. Germline V lookup: CDR1 SGHTA, CDR2 FQGNSA. There are 13 residues in the CDR3. The chain's CDR3 is CASSFLGDTEAFF.

J is TRBJ1-6 and V is TRBV7-9; TCRdb's D gene call, TRBD1, goes unchecked for lack of DNA. CDR1 is SEHNR and CDR2 is FQNEAQ in the germline V gene (reference sequence). The CDR3 has 15 amino acids. CDR3: CASKPYSQGNSPLHF.

The V call is TRBV5-6, the J call TRBJ2-2; TCRdb names TRBD1, which stays unverified in the absence of DNA. There are 15 residues in the CDR3. Germline-derived CDR1 and CDR2 are SGHDT and YYEEEE. CDR3 sequence: CASSLQGINTGELFF.

The gene calls are TRBV27 and TRBJ2-1; TCRdb designates TRBD2, a call that cannot be tested without DNA. Germline CDR1 and CDR2: MNHEY and SMNVEV (reference sequence). The CDR3 sequence is 16 residues long. The CDR3 reads CASSPSAGDGYNEQFF.

V gene TRBV27 combines with J gene TRBJ2-7; there is no DNA to check the TCRdb D call of TRBD1. The CDR3 totals 15 residues. Germline lookup yields CDR1 MNHEY and CDR2 SMNVEV (reference sequence). CDR3 loop: CASKVGGTGPYEQYF.

The chain employs TRBV7-3 and TRBJ2-1. The CDR3 runs 15 residues. Germline V gives CDR1 SGHTA, CDR2 FQGTGA. This CDR3 reads CASSPKAEPYNEQFF.

The chain links TRBV6-1 to TRBJ2-7; checking the TCRdb D call of TRBD2 is not possible without DNA. Germline CDR1 and CDR2: MNHNS and SASEGT. The CDR3 consists of 16 residues. CDR3 residues: CASSERLGLRRYEQYF.